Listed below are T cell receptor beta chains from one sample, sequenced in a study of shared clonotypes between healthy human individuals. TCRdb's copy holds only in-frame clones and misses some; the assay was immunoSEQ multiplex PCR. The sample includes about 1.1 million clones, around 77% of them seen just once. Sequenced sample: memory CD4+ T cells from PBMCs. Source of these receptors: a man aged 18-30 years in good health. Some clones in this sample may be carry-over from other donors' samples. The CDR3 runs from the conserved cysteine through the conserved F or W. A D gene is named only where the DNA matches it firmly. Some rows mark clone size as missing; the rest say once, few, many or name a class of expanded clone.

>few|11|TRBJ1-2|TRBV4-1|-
CASSQWDGYTF
TGCGCCAGCAGCCAGTGGGATGGCTACACCTTC
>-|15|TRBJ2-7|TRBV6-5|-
CASSPGGARGYEQYF
TGTGCCAGCAGCCCAGGGGGGGCCAGGGGCTACGAGCAGTACTTC
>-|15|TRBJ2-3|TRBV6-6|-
CASKDSGPRENTQYF
TGTGCCAGCAAAGACTCCGGGCCCCGAGAGAATACGCAGTATTTT
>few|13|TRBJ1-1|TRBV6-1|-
CASGQISNTEAFF
TGTGCCAGCGGGCAAATCAGCAACACTGAAGCTTTCTTT
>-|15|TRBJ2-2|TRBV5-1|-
CASSLTTTSPGELFF
TGCGCCAGCAGCTTAACTACCACAAGTCCCGGGGAGCTGTTTTTT
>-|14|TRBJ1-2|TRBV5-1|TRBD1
CASSLEQGLGGYTF
TGCGCCAGCAGCTTGGAACAGGGGCTCGGAGGCTACACCTTC
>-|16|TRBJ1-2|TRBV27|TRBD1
CASSPQPGQGFYGYTF
TGTGCCAGCAGCCCCCAACCGGGACAGGGCTTCTATGGCTACACCTTC
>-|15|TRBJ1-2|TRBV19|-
CASSMRGEGNYGYTF
TGTGCCAGTAGTATGAGAGGAGAAGGCAACTATGGCTACACCTTC
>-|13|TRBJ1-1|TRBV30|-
CAWNRREFTEAFF
TGTGCCTGGAATCGCAGGGAGTTCACTGAAGCTTTCTTT
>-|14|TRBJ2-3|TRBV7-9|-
CASSFTRGSDTQYF
TGTGCCAGCAGCTTTACGCGCGGTTCTGATACGCAGTATTTT
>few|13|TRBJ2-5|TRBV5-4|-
CASSLVAQETQYF
TGTGCCAGCAGCTTGGTGGCTCAAGAGACCCAGTACTTC
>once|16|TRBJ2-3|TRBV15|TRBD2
CATSRSGRTTTDTQYF
TGTGCCACCAGCCGAAGCGGGAGGACCACCACAGATACGCAGTATTTT
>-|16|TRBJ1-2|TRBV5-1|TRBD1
CASSSGQGAGNYGYTF
TGCGCCAGCAGCTCGGGACAGGGGGCGGGAAACTATGGCTACACCTTC
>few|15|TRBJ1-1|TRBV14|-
CASSPRGGGNTEAFF
TGTGCCAGCAGCCCACGCGGAGGGGGAAACACTGAAGCTTTCTTT
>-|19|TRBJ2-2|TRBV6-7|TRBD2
CASSYDGLAGVRYTGELFF
TGTGCCAGCAGTTACGACGGACTAGCGGGAGTACGCTACACCGGGGAGCTGTTTTTT
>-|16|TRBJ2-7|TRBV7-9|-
CASSPGGWREIYEQYF
TGTGCCAGCAGCCCAGGGGGGTGGCGGGAGATCTACGAGCAGTACTTC
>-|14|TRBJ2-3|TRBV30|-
CAWSVGGTTDTQYF
TGTGCCTGGAGTGTGGGCGGAACCACAGATACGCAGTATTTT
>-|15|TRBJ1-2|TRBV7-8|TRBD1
CASSDNRGLGYGYTF
TGTGCCAGCAGTGATAACAGGGGCCTGGGGTATGGCTACACCTTC
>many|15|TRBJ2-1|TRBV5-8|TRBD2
CASCAGTSVSMEQFF
TGTGCCAGCTGCGCCGGGACTAGCGTGTCTATGGAGCAGTTCTTC
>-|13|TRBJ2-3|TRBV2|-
CASKGEVTDTQYF
TGTGCCAGCAAGGGGGAGGTCACAGATACGCAGTATTTT
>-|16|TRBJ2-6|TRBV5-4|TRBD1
CASSLDRGAGANVLTF
TGTGCCAGCAGCCTCGACAGGGGAGCAGGGGCCAACGTCCTGACTTTC
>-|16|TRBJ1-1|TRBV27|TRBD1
CASSLLGQGARTEAFF
TGTGCCAGCAGTTTATTGGGACAGGGGGCGCGCACTGAAGCTTTCTTT
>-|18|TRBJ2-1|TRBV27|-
CASSLYVGGKGLYNEQFF
TGTGCCAGCAGTTTATATGTCGGCGGGAAGGGGCTCTACAATGAGCAGTTCTTC
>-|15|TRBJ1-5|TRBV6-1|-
CASSEGPPSNQPQHF
TGTGCCAGCAGTGAAGGGCCGCCCAGCAATCAGCCCCAGCATTTT
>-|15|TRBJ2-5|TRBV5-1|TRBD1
CASSLDTGGRKTQYF
TGCGCCAGCAGCTTGGACACAGGGGGGAGGAAGACCCAGTACTTC
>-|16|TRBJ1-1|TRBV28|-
CASSTRQNLGYTEAFF
TGTGCCAGCAGTACGAGACAGAACCTTGGGTACACTGAAGCTTTCTTT